This is a list of T cell receptor beta chains from one sample in a study of shared clonotypes between healthy human individuals. Profiled with immunoSEQ multiplex PCR; TCRdb holds only in-frame clones, not every one. Here the sample spans roughly 1,800,000 clones, about 95% being singletons. The material sequenced was naive CD8+ T cells sorted from blood. The receptor set was obtained from a man between 18 and 29 years old in good health. CDR3s include the opening cysteine and the closing phenylalanine or tryptophan. The order of the fields is V gene, J gene, clone size, D gene, CDR3 protein, CDR3 DNA. A D gene is named only where the DNA matches it firmly. The size field is filled for only some rows; it gives once, few, many or a size class.

TRBV13,TRBJ2-3,.,TRBD1,CASSFSGTGGRDTQYF,TGTGCCAGCAGCTTTAGCGGGACAGGGGGAAGAGATACGCAGTATTTT
TRBV2,TRBJ2-3,.,TRBD2,CASSDSGMTDTQYF,TGTGCCAGCAGTGATAGCGGGATGACAGATACGCAGTATTTT
TRBV10-1,TRBJ2-7,.,.,CASSDNYEQYF,TGCGCCAGCAGCGACAATTACGAGCAGTACTTC
TRBV27,TRBJ2-7,.,.,CASSLKGGIAYEQYF,TGTGCCAGCAGTTTAAAAGGCGGGATTGCCTACGAGCAGTACTTC
TRBV4-1,TRBJ1-6,.,TRBD1,CASSQPSPGQGYNSPLHF,TGCGCCAGCAGCCAACCCTCCCCGGGACAGGGATATAATTCACCCCTCCACTTT
TRBV27,TRBJ2-5,once,TRBD1,CASSPRAQGAPQETQYF,TGTGCCAGCAGTCCGAGGGCACAGGGGGCGCCCCAAGAGACCCAGTACTTC
TRBV7-6,TRBJ2-2,.,.,CASSLGPGTGTGELFF,TGTGCCAGCAGCTTAGGCCCAGGGACGGGGACCGGGGAGCTGTTTTTT
TRBV11-3,TRBJ2-3,.,TRBD2,CASSFLSSGGVTDTQYF,TGTGCCAGCAGCTTCCTCTCTAGCGGGGGGGTGACAGATACGCAGTATTTT
TRBV4-2,TRBJ1-4,.,.,CASSQDVGGGEKLFF,TGTGCCAGCAGCCAAGACGTTGGGGGAGGAGAAAAACTGTTTTTT
TRBV25-1,TRBJ2-3,.,.,CASSRRGSTDTQYF,TGTGCCAGCAGTAGGAGGGGTAGCACAGATACGCAGTATTTT
TRBV9,TRBJ1-6,.,TRBD1,CASSTGEVGLNSPLHF,TGTGCCAGCAGTACAGGGGAAGTAGGGCTTAATTCACCCCTCCACTTT
TRBV5-5,TRBJ1-5,.,.,CASSFEGQPYQPQHF,TGTGCCAGCAGCTTCGAAGGACAGCCTTATCAGCCCCAGCATTTT
TRBV29-1,TRBJ1-4,.,TRBD1,CSAEGTGGEKLFF,TGCAGCGCCGAGGGGACAGGCGGTGAAAAACTGTTTTTT
TRBV6-5,TRBJ2-2,.,.,CASSYSTGSLTGELFF,TGTGCCAGCAGTTACTCGACGGGGAGTTTGACCGGGGAGCTGTTTTTT
TRBV6-5,TRBJ2-7,.,.,CASSFRERYEQYF,TGTGCCAGCAGTTTCAGGGAGCGCTACGAGCAGTACTTC
TRBV2,TRBJ2-7,.,TRBD2,CASSESAGGPYEQYF,TGTGCCAGCAGTGAATCGGCGGGGGGGCCCTACGAGCAGTACTTC
TRBV16,TRBJ1-2,.,.,CASSPSLEGYTF,TGTGCCAGCAGCCCGTCATTGGAAGGCTACACCTTC
TRBV2,TRBJ2-5,.,.,CASSELGGRETQYF,TGTGCCAGCAGTGAGTTGGGAGGTCGGGAGACCCAGTACTTC
TRBV28,TRBJ1-6,.,.,CASTTRGGYSPLHF,TGTGCCAGCACCACCCGCGGGGGATATTCACCCCTCCACTTT
TRBV6-6,TRBJ2-3,.,.,CASSTDTTDTQYF,TGTGCCAGCAGTACGGACACCACAGATACGCAGTATTTT
TRBV27,TRBJ1-5,.,TRBD1,CASSLSSDRGPIFNQPQHF,TGTGCCAGCAGTTTGTCTTCGGACAGGGGCCCAATCTTCAATCAGCCCCAGCATTTT
TRBV6-1,TRBJ2-7,.,.,CASSERWQRLTYEQYF,TGTGCCAGCAGTGAACGATGGCAGCGCCTTACCTACGAGCAGTACTTC
TRBV6-1,TRBJ2-3,.,.,CATSLRASTDTQYF,TGTGCCACCTCGTTACGGGCTAGCACAGATACGCAGTATTTT